The next 30 T cell receptor beta chains were all read from a single sample in a study of radiation and T cells in renal cell carcinoma. Profiled with immunoSEQ multiplex PCR; TCRdb holds only in-frame clones, not every one. The sample contains under 200,000 clones, about 88% of which appear only once. The time point was: blood 4 weeks post-SBRT, at nephrectomy. Treatment of the sample: 15 Gy SBRT to primary tumor, nephrectomy 4 weeks later. The input for sequencing was blood, taken from a patient whose treatment included radiotherapy and nephrectomy. The receptors originated from a woman between 45 and 65 years old with renal cell carcinoma.

The chain uses TRBV19 and TRBJ1-2, with D tentatively TRBD1 (5 bases). Germline lookup yields CDR1 LNHDA and CDR2 SQIVND (reference sequence). The CDR3 is 15 amino acids. V dropped 6 bases and J dropped 6 bases, with 20 bases sitting between them. CDR3 sequence (DNA): TGTGCCAGTAGCACACAGACAGATTTAGTTGATGGCTACACCTTC. It encodes CASSTQTDLVDGYTF.

The rearrangement links TRBV9 to TRBJ1-5; no firm D call. Germline values: CDR1 SGDLS, CDR2 YYNGEE. V lost 1 base, J lost 3 bases, and 11 bases lay in between. The CDR3 is 15 residues long. The CDR3 bases are TGTGCCAGCAGCGTAACCGACGGAATCAATCAGCCCCAGCATTTT. As protein: CASSVTDGINQPQHF.

The J gene is TRBJ1-2, the V gene TRBV25-1; D remains ambiguous. This CDR3 region has 15 residues. Germline CDR1 is MGHDK and CDR2 is SYGVNS. V shed 7 bases and J shed 4 bases, with 19 bases lying between them. The CDR3 protein is CASKLHPAYSYGYTF. CDR3 DNA sequence: TGTGCCAGCAAACTCCACCCAGCTTATTCCTATGGCTACACCTTC.

The V and J genes are TRBV29-1 and TRBJ2-7; TRBD1 might be the D (5 bases). The ends were cut back, 6 bases at V and 2 bases at J, with 8 bases in the middle. The germline CDR1 and CDR2 sequences are SQVTM and ANQGSEA. CDR3 size: 11 residues. The CDR3 spells CSVRETYEQYF. DNA for the CDR3: TGCAGCGTCAGGGAAACCTACGAGCAGTACTTC.

The chain uses TRBV14 and TRBJ2-6, with TRBD2 as a possible D gene (5 bases). The V gene's germline CDR1 is SGHDN and CDR2 FVKESK. V dropped 0 bases and J dropped 0 bases, with 15 bases sitting between them. This CDR3 comprises 19 residues. The CDR3 spells CASSQEGDTVFSGANVLTF. The CDR3 DNA sequence: TGTGCCAGCAGCCAAGAGGGAGATACAGTGTTCTCTGGGGCCAACGTCCTGACTTTC.

The rearrangement uses TRBV19 and TRBJ2-1; TRBD2 is a possible D gene (5 bases). CDR1 is LNHDA, CDR2 SQIVND, per germline (reference sequence). This CDR3 is 14 amino acids long. V was pared by 1 base and J by 8 bases, with 12 bases between. This CDR3 reads CASSIGASQYEQFF. For the CDR3, the DNA is TGTGCCAGTAGTATAGGTGCTAGCCAGTATGAGCAGTTCTTC.

This clone was seen a handful of times. This sequence joins TRBV4-3 and TRBJ1-2; D gene uncertain. This CDR3 has 15 amino acids. Trimming pared 0 bases from V and 4 bases from J, leaving 12 bases between. Germline V gene sequence: CDR1 LGHNA, CDR2 YSLEER. The CDR3, as DNA: TGCGCCAGCAGCCAAGATTTTGCGGCAAGCTATGGCTACACCTTC. Residues: CASSQDFAASYGYTF.

This sequence joins TRBV11-2 and TRBJ1-1, with no clear D. The CDR3 spans 14 residues. CDR1 is SGHAT and CDR2 is FQNNGV in the germline V gene. V shed 1 base and J shed 2 bases, with 8 bases lying between them. As DNA, the CDR3 is TGTGCCAGCAGCTTAGTCGCGGGTAACACTGAAGCTTTCTTT. Encoded protein: CASSLVAGNTEAFF.

This chain connects TRBV7-8 to TRBJ2-1; D not resolved. This CDR3 is built from 12 residues. Germline values: CDR1 SGHVS, CDR2 FQNEAQ. Trimming pared 4 bases from V and 10 bases from J, leaving 11 bases between. DNA of the CDR3: TGTGCCAGCAGCTCCGACATTGACGAGCAGTTCTTC. As protein: CASSSDIDEQFF.

The chain links TRBV14 to TRBJ2-1, with D hard to call. There are 16 residues in the CDR3. V lost 4 bases and J lost 7, with 20 bases in between. The V gene's germline CDR1 is SGHDN and CDR2 FVKESK. CDR3 sequence reads: CASSPTRGRTNNEQFF. CDR3 bases: TGTGCCAGCAGCCCTACCCGAGGCAGGACCAATAATGAGCAGTTCTTC.

The rearrangement links TRBV10-3 to TRBJ1-1; 10 nucleotides match TRBD1. V dropped 2 bases and J dropped 6; count of bases not matched to a gene: 6. The germline V gene encodes CDR1 ENHRY and CDR2 SYGVKD. The CDR3 has 15 residues. CDR3 in amino acids: CAISEATGGKAEAFF. The DNA for the CDR3 is TGTGCCATCAGTGAGGCGACAGGGGGCAAGGCTGAAGCTTTCTTT.

Turning to this clone: One end of the junction varies from germline; a read error may be responsible. V is TRBV7-7 and J is TRBJ2-1, with D perhaps TRBD2 (6 bases). Germline V gene lookup returns CDR1 SSHAT and CDR2 FNYEAQ (reference sequence). This CDR3 has 14 amino acids. The CDR3 protein is CASSPGSNWNEQFF. The DNA of the CDR3 is TGTGCTAGCAGCCCCGGGAGCAATTGGAATGAGCAGTTCTTC.

The V gene is TRBV9, the J gene TRBJ2-1; 9 nucleotides match TRBD1. CDR3 size: 16 residues. Germline CDR1 SGDLS, CDR2 YYNGEE. With 1 base clipped from V and 5 bases from J, the junction kept 7 bases outside the gene matches. CDR3 sequence reads: CASSVIQGATHNEQFF. CDR3 nucleotide sequence: TGTGCCAGCAGCGTAATACAGGGGGCCACCCACAATGAGCAGTTCTTC. The full variable domain, its missing parts supplied by reference TRBV9 and TRBJ2-1, is DSGVTQTPKHLITATGQRVTLRCSPRSGDLSVYWYQQSLDQGLQFLIQYYNGEERAKGNILERFSAQQFPDLHSELNLSSLELGDSALYFCASSVIQGATHNEQFFGPGTRLTVL.

Note on this clone: Other DNA sequences in the sample encode the same CDR3. CDR3 in DNA: TGTGCCAGCAGTGCCGGGACGGGGGATTCACCCCTCCACTTT. It yields the protein CASSAGTGDSPLHF. The rearrangement links TRBV6-1 to TRBJ1-6; maybe TRBD1 (5 bases). The CDR3 contains 14 residues. Trimming stripped 4 bases from V and 8 bases from J, with 12 bases between. In germline, CDR1 is MNHNS, CDR2 SASEGT.

The J gene is TRBJ1-2, the V gene TRBV27; maybe TRBD1 (6 bases). The CDR3 is made up of 12 amino acids. Per germline, CDR1 MNHEY and CDR2 SMNVEV (reference sequence). Trimming pared 5 bases from V and 8 bases from J, leaving 12 bases between. Written as DNA, the CDR3 is TGTGCCAGCAGTATGGGACACGGGGGCTACACCTTC. Encoded protein: CASSMGHGGYTF.

Only one count was recorded for this clone. The chain is built from TRBV7-2 and TRBJ2-1; 9 bases fit TRBD2. V shed 2 bases and J 5 bases; nucleotides not matched to a gene: 10. Per the germline V gene, CDR1 is SGHTA and CDR2 is FQGNSA. The CDR3 loop spans 17 amino acids. CDR3 sequence: CASSLTTSGLTDNEQFF. The CDR3 coding sequence is TGTGCCAGCAGCTTAACGACTAGCGGCTTAACCGACAATGAGCAGTTCTTC.

The chain uses TRBV7-8 and TRBJ2-3, with 12 positions matching TRBD2. Germline CDR1 is SGHVS and CDR2 is FQNEAQ. Losses at the gene ends were 4 bases for V and 5 bases for J; bases not matched to a gene: 10. This CDR3 is built from 17 residues. In DNA form, the CDR3 reads TGTGCCAGCAGCTCGCGGACTAGCGGGGTAATTAGAGATACGCAGTATTTT. Its protein is CASSSRTSGVIRDTQYF.

This clone was observed a handful of times. V usage is TRBV13 and J usage is TRBJ2-6; no clear D. Germline V lookup: CDR1 PRHDT, CDR2 FYEKMQ (reference sequence). The CDR3 runs 15 residues. The V and J ends lost 4 bases and 0 bases respectively, with 7 bases between them. The CDR3 reads CASSSRSSGANVLTF. CDR3 nucleotides: TGTGCCAGCAGCTCCCGTAGCTCTGGGGCCAACGTCCTGACTTTC.

The chain uses TRBV5-6 and TRBJ1-4; no clear D gene. The CDR3 runs 15 residues. Germline V gene data show CDR1 as SGHDT and CDR2 as YYEEEE. V was cut by 4 bases and J by 10 bases, with 20 bases left in between. This CDR3 reads CASSPRAGRLGKLFF. CDR3 nucleotide sequence: TGTGCCAGCAGCCCCCGGGCAGGTCGGCTCGGAAAACTGTTTTTT.

Remarks on this clone: At one boundary the junction diverges from the germline segment, which might be a read error. The chain is built from TRBV5-4 and TRBJ2-1; 9 nucleotides align to TRBD1. The germline CDR1 and CDR2 sequences are SGHNT and YYREEE (reference sequence). The CDR3 runs 13 residues. The CDR3 sequence: CASRLDRGGEQFF. CDR3 bases: TGTGCCAGCAGGTTGGACAGGGGCGGTGAGCAGTTCTTC.

The V gene is TRBV6-6, the J gene TRBJ2-5, with D uncertain. The CDR3 is 15 amino acids. V shed 0 bases and J shed 2 bases, with 10 bases lying between them. Germline V CDR1 and CDR2: MNHNY, SVGAGI (reference sequence). CDR3 sequence (DNA): TGTGCCAGCAGTTACTCGTTGGCTAGTCAAGAGACCCAGTACTTC. This translates into CASSYSLASQETQYF.

The genes are TRBV25-1 and TRBJ1-3; D is possibly TRBD1 (5 bases). The CDR3 sequence is 14 residues long. V was clipped by 3 bases and J by 7 bases, with 13 bases between them. The germline CDR1 and CDR2 sequences are MGHDK and SYGVNS. CDR3: CASSEAGGWNTIYF. The CDR3 DNA is TGTGCCAGCAGTGAGGCCGGGGGTTGGAACACCATATATTTT.

The gene calls are TRBV7-3 and TRBJ1-2, with a tentative D call TRBD1 (6 bases). The V and J ends lost 0 bases and 7 bases respectively, with 15 bases between them. CDR3 length equals 15 residues. The germline gives CDR1 SGHTA, CDR2 FQGTGA. Written as DNA, the CDR3 is TGTGCCAGCAGCTTAACCCCTGTGGGGGCAAGTGGCTACACCTTC. Encoded protein: CASSLTPVGASGYTF. The full variable domain, completed using reference TRBV7-3 and TRBJ1-2, is GAGVSQTPSNKVTEKGKYVELRCDPISGHTALYWYRQSLGQGPEFLIYFQGTGAADDSGLPNDRFFAVRPEGSVSTLKIQRTERGDSAVYLCASSLTPVGASGYTFGSGTRLTVV.

The CDR3 protein is CATRSGAALGNTIYF. The CDR3, as DNA: TGTGCCACCCGATCTGGAGCGGCACTTGGAAACACCATATATTTT. The chain recombines TRBV15 with TRBJ1-3; D is ambiguous. V was clipped by 8 bases and J by 3 bases, with 17 bases between them. Germline V gives CDR1 LNHNV, CDR2 YYDKDF (reference sequence). CDR3 size: 15 residues.

The chain combines TRBV18 with TRBJ2-7; TRBD1 or TRBD2 may be the D gene (5 bases each). The CDR3 spans 12 residues. CDR1 and CDR2 from the germline V gene are KGHSH and LQKENI. V was cut by 3 bases and J by 10 bases, with 13 bases left in between. The CDR3 loop is CASSPQGDHQYF. Written as DNA, the CDR3 is TGTGCCAGCTCACCGCAGGGAGACCACCAGTACTTC.

V gene TRBV7-2 combines with J gene TRBJ2-2; TRBD1 aligns across 12 bases. Per germline, CDR1 SGHTA and CDR2 FQGNSA. V lost 5 bases to trimming and J lost 4 bases; unmatched junction nucleotides: 8. The CDR3 loop spans 17 amino acids. The CDR3 DNA reads as TGTGCCAGCAGCGCCCGGGACAGGGGGCGGGTCACCGGGGAGCTGTTTTTT. Its translation is CASSARDRGRVTGELFF.

This chain joins TRBV9 and TRBJ2-2; D may be TRBD1 (6 bases). Per germline, CDR1 SGDLS and CDR2 YYNGEE. V dropped 2 bases and J dropped 2 bases, with 10 bases sitting between them. The CDR3 consists of 15 residues. CDR3 protein: CASSVTGTNTGELFF. The CDR3 DNA follows: TGTGCCAGCAGCGTGACCGGGACAAACACCGGGGAGCTGTTTTTT.

The J gene is TRBJ2-7, the V gene TRBV9, with 8 bases lining up with TRBD1. Germline V CDR1 and CDR2: SGDLS, YYNGEE. V lost 0 bases to trimming and J lost 3 bases; unmatched junction nucleotides: 5. The CDR3 has 15 amino acids. The CDR3 DNA sequence: TGTGCCAGCAGCGTAGCACAGGGGGTCGTCTACGAGCAGTACTTC. Its protein product is CASSVAQGVVYEQYF.

This chain uses TRBV19 with TRBJ2-1; tentative D call: TRBD2 (6 bases). Trimming left V 1 base short and J 9 bases short, with 16 bases between. CDR1 LNHDA and CDR2 SQIVND come from the germline V gene (reference sequence). The CDR3 length is 15 residues. The CDR3 region is CASSIVGTPPSEQFF. The CDR3 DNA reads TGTGCCAGTAGTATAGTTGGGACTCCCCCGAGTGAGCAGTTCTTC.

The V call is TRBV5-1, the J call TRBJ2-1; D is perhaps TRBD2 (6 bases). The CDR3 runs to 15 residues. V lost 0 bases, J lost 7 bases, and 14 bases lay in between. CDR1 and CDR2 (germline): SGHRS, YFSETQ. CDR3 DNA sequence: TGCGCCAGCAGCTTGGGGCCTAGCGATGGGAATGAGCAGTTCTTC. Translated, it gives CASSLGPSDGNEQFF.